These 26 T cell receptor beta chains came from one sample sequenced in a study of beta chain features in type 1 diabetes (dated by TCRdb to the late 2010s). What the study reported, not specific to this receptor: In all four CD4+ subsets, TCRB CDR3 length was moderately but significantly shorter in type 1 diabetes patients.

Preparation of the library involved the immunoSEQ multiplex PCR assay. The entire isolated RNA was reverse transcribed using the High Capacity cDNA Reverse Transcription Kit, and thus expressed TCRB transcripts were sequenced. The source is immuneACCESS, and TCRdb retained only in-frame sequences with V and J called. Part of the clones is not carried over; for the studies checked, unresolved V genes explain less than half of this, and the remainder is unexplained. For this sample the table gives around 340,000 clones, of which over 7% were detected only once. About 1% of the sample goes to the ten largest clones. Their antigens remain unidentified. The sequenced material came from central memory CD4+ T cells from blood. These receptors all come from a man aged 30-40 years with type 1 diabetes.

There are a few counts of this clone. The chain combines TRBV10-3 with TRBJ1-5; D perhaps matches TRBD1 (6 bases). Germline V CDR1 and CDR2: ENHRY, SYGVKD. The V end was cut by 2 bases, the J end by 3 bases, with 8 bases between. CDR3 size: 14 residues. Here the CDR3 DNA reads TGTGCCATCAGTGAGGGACAGAACAATCAGCCCCAGCATTTT. It yields the protein CAISEGQNNQPQHF.

CDR3 nucleotide sequence: TGTGCCAGTAGTATAGAACAGGACACAGATACGCAGTATTTT. Translated: CASSIEQDTDTQYF. The chain links TRBV19 to TRBJ2-3, with D tentatively TRBD1 (5 bases). The CDR3 contains 14 residues. Germline V gives CDR1 LNHDA, CDR2 SQIVND (reference sequence). Trimming removed 0 bases from V and 2 bases from J, with 6 bases in between. Filled out from reference TRBV19 and TRBJ2-3, the complete variable domain reads DGGITQSPKYLFRKEGQNVTLSCEQNLNHDAMYWYRQDPGQGLRLIYYSQIVNDFQKGDIAEGYSVSREKKESFPLTVTSAQKNPTAFYLCASSIEQDTDTQYFGPGTRLTVL.

This clone occurred a few times. The chain carries TRBV5-1 and TRBJ2-4; 8 nucleotides line up with TRBD1. This CDR3 is built from 12 residues. Germline CDR1 SGHRS, CDR2 YFSETQ. With 4 bases clipped from V and 11 bases from J, the junction kept 5 bases outside the gene matches. The CDR3 DNA is TGCGCCAGCAGCCTGGACAGGGCAGTTCAGTACTTC. As protein: CASSLDRAVQYF.

This clone was picked up a small number of times. V gene TRBV29-1 combines with J gene TRBJ2-5, with a weak D call TRBD1 (6 bases). Gene TRBJ2-7 matches the end of the DNA better, so the J call may be wrong. Germline V CDR1 and CDR2: SQVTM, ANQGSEA. The CDR3 is made up of 18 amino acids. For the CDR3, the DNA is TGCAGCGTTGAAGATGGGGATTTACAGGGAGTGGGACGCTACGAGCAGTACTTC. It translates to CSVEDGDLQGVGRYEQYF.

A few counts support this clone. The chain uses TRBV28 and TRBJ2-5; D possibly corresponds to TRBD2 (7 bases). Between the trimmed V and J ends, which lost 6 bases and 3 bases, there was a span of 17 bases. The CDR3 is 15 residues long. Per the germline V gene, CDR1 is MDHEN and CDR2 is SYDVKM. The chain's CDR3 is CASSSAGEGEETQYF. DNA for the CDR3: TGTGCCAGCAGCTCGGCAGGGGAGGGGGAAGAGACCCAGTACTTC.

The CDR3 region has the DNA TGTGCCAGCAGCTTCTGGACTAGCGGGGGGGCTAAAGATACGCAGTATTTT. Translating it yields CASSFWTSGGAKDTQYF. The rearrangement uses TRBV7-2 and TRBJ2-3; 15 bases align to TRBD2. The CDR3 length is 17 residues. V lost 3 bases, J lost 5 bases, and 6 bases stayed unmatched. Germline V lookup: CDR1 SGHTA, CDR2 FQGNSA.

This clone has a handful of counts. The gene calls are TRBV10-3 and TRBJ1-3; unclear D gene. Germline CDR1 ENHRY, CDR2 SYGVKD. V lost 3 bases and J 3 bases, leaving 9 bases between the germline ends. The CDR3 loop spans 14 amino acids. The CDR3 loop reads CAISDSTSGNTIYF. The CDR3 DNA is TGTGCCATCAGTGACTCGACAAGTGGAAACACCATATATTTT.

This clone was observed a few times. With a much larger clone just one base away, this may be a read error. The chain couples TRBV7-2 to TRBJ2-5; no clear D gene. Germline CDR1 reads SGHTA; CDR2 reads FQGNSA. Trimming cost V 1 base and J 7 bases, with 4 bases left between them. The CDR3 is 11 amino acids. The CDR3 nucleotides read TGTGCCAGCAGCTTAGTAGGGACCCAGTACTTC. Translation: CASSLVGTQYF.

This clone was picked up a small number of times. The V call is TRBV6-5, the J call TRBJ1-2; 11 bases line up with TRBD1. The germline V gene encodes CDR1 MNHEY and CDR2 SVGAGI. V trimming: 9 bases; J trimming: 8 bases; junction bases outside the gene matches: 5. The CDR3 contains 12 residues. CDR3 coding DNA: TGTGCCAGTGGGGACAGGGGGAAAGGCTACACCTTC. It is translated as CASGDRGKGYTF.

This clone was found many times. The same CDR3 also results from other DNA sequences found in this sample. The J gene is TRBJ2-3, the V gene TRBV5-4; unclear D gene. Germline V CDR1 and CDR2: SGHNT, YYREEE (reference sequence). This CDR3 spans 14 amino acids. With 0 bases removed from V and 2 bases from J, the gap between germline ends came to 7 bases. The CDR3 DNA reads TGTGCCAGCAGCTTGGATAGCAACACAGATACGCAGTATTTT. Translation: CASSLDSNTDTQYF. The entire variable domain, with the rest obtained from reference TRBV5-4 and TRBJ2-3, is as follows: ETGVTQSPTHLIKTRGQQVTLRCSSQSGHNTVSWYQQALGQGPQFIFQYYREEENGRGNFPPRFSGLQFPNYSSELNVNALELDDSALYLCASSLDSNTDTQYFGPGTRLTVL.

The rearrangement joins TRBV6-5 to TRBJ2-5; D is perhaps TRBD2 (5 bases). The CDR3 loop spans 13 amino acids. Per germline, CDR1 MNHEY and CDR2 SVGAGI. Between the trimmed V and J ends, which lost 6 bases and 7 bases, there was a span of 15 bases. The CDR3 region is CASRPPGGGTQYF. As DNA, the CDR3 is TGTGCCAGCAGACCCCCTGGAGGAGGGACCCAGTACTTC.

This clone was detected a few times. A much larger clone differs by one base, so this may be a read error. The rearrangement uses TRBV11-2 and TRBJ1-5; D is undetermined. The V end lost 1 base, the J end lost 4 bases, and 5 bases lay between the germline ends. This CDR3 region has 13 residues. Germline CDR1 and CDR2: SGHAT and FQNNGV. CDR3 nucleotides: TGTGCCAGCAGCTTAGTGGGAAATCAGCCCCAGCATTTT. This translates into CASSLVGNQPQHF.

The chain uses TRBV6-5 and TRBJ1-3; perhaps TRBD1 as D (5 bases). There are 13 residues in the CDR3. The V and J ends lost 4 bases and 11 bases respectively, with 15 bases between them. CDR1 is MNHEY and CDR2 is SVGAGI in the germline V gene. CDR3 residues: CASSSGPTVAIYF. The CDR3 nucleotides read TGTGCCAGCAGTTCAGGGCCAACAGTGGCCATATATTTT.

This clone was observed a handful of times. The rearrangement uses TRBV7-2 and TRBJ1-1, with 7 nucleotides matching TRBD1. V shed 7 bases and J 0 bases; nucleotides not matched to a gene: 8. The CDR3 has 15 residues. Germline V lookup: CDR1 SGHTA, CDR2 FQGNSA. CDR3 coding DNA: TGTGCCAGCATCAGCCGGACAGGAGTGAACACTGAAGCTTTCTTT. Its protein is CASISRTGVNTEAFF. Full variable domain (outside the CDR3, taken from reference TRBV7-2 and TRBJ1-1): GAGVSQSPSNKVTEKGKDVELRCDPISGHTALYWYRQSLGQGLEFLIYFQGNSAPDKSGLPSDRFSAERTGGSVSTLTIQRTQQEDSAVYLCASISRTGVNTEAFFGQGTRLTVV.

This clone occurred a few times. The chain recombines TRBV7-2 with TRBJ2-1, with unresolved D. The V end was cut by 2 bases, the J end by 10 bases, with 9 bases between. Germline assignment: CDR1 SGHTA and CDR2 FQGNSA. This CDR3 region has 12 residues. CDR3 sequence (DNA): TGTGCCAGCAGCTTATCTGCTCACGAGCAGTTCTTC. It encodes CASSLSAHEQFF.

The J gene is TRBJ2-7, the V gene TRBV28, with 7 bases that match TRBD1. Per germline, CDR1 MDHEN and CDR2 SYDVKM. This CDR3 has 14 residues. V lost 6 bases, J lost 0 bases, and 5 bases stayed unmatched. The CDR3 here is CASRSTGASYEQYF. For the CDR3, the DNA is TGTGCCAGCAGATCTACAGGGGCCTCCTACGAGCAGTACTTC.

This clone was seen a few times. The J gene is TRBJ1-5, the V gene TRBV2; D not resolved. V was clipped by 4 bases and J by 0 bases, with 10 bases between them. The CDR3 is 15 residues long. Germline CDR1 reads SNHLY; CDR2 reads FYNNEI. The CDR3 region is CASSAQSYSNQPQHF. The CDR3 region has the DNA TGTGCCAGCAGTGCGCAGTCCTATAGCAATCAGCCCCAGCATTTT.

The rearrangement uses TRBV2 and TRBJ1-5; D gene unclear. Germline-derived CDR1 and CDR2 are SNHLY and FYNNEI. The V end lost 4 bases, the J end lost 3 bases, and 10 bases lay between the germline ends. CDR3 length: 14 amino acids. The CDR3 is CASSVRADNQPQHF. The CDR3 DNA reads as TGTGCCAGCAGTGTCCGGGCAGACAATCAGCCCCAGCATTTT.

V gene TRBV6-1 combines with J gene TRBJ2-3, with D possibly being TRBD2 (6 bases). Trimming shortened V by 7 bases and J by 1 base, and 12 bases separated the two germline ends. The germline V gene has CDR1 MNHNS and CDR2 SASEGT. The CDR3 consists of 14 residues. The CDR3 nucleotides are TGTGCCAGCAAAGGAGGGTATGGCACAGATACGCAGTATTTT. It codes for CASKGGYGTDTQYF.

This clone occurred a few times. V is TRBV28 and J is TRBJ1-2; 7 bases fit TRBD1. Germline CDR1 reads MDHEN; CDR2 reads SYDVKM. This CDR3 is 14 amino acids long. The trim removed 6 bases at V and 2 bases at J, leaving 6 bases unmatched. The CDR3 sequence is CASRTQGSNYGYTF. CDR3 DNA: TGTGCCAGCAGGACACAGGGGAGCAACTATGGCTACACCTTC.

The V gene is TRBV4-3, the J gene TRBJ2-1; 8 bases line up with TRBD2. The germline V gene encodes CDR1 LGHNA and CDR2 YSLEER. This CDR3 contains 16 residues. With V trimmed by 1 base and J by 3 bases, 5 bases remained unmatched. In DNA, the CDR3 is TGCGCCAGCAGCCAAGGACCGGGGGGGAACTACAATGAGCAGTTCTTC. Protein sequence: CASSQGPGGNYNEQFF.

This clone was detected only a few times. CDR3 DNA sequence: TGCAGCACACCCCAGGGGGGGCGAGCAGATACGCAGTATTTT. This encodes CSTPQGGRADTQYF. V is TRBV29-1 and J is TRBJ2-3, with D perhaps being TRBD1 or TRBD2 (7 bases each). The germline CDR1 and CDR2 sequences are SQVTM and ANQGSEA. V was clipped by 8 bases and J by 4 bases, with 19 bases between them. There are 14 residues in the CDR3.

This clone turned up a few times. The rearrangement uses TRBV5-8 and TRBJ2-3, with 11 bases lining up with TRBD2. The CDR3 has 15 residues. Germline V gives CDR1 SGHTS, CDR2 YDEGEE. V trimming: 4 bases; J trimming: 5 bases; junction bases outside the gene matches: 6. The CDR3 DNA is TGTGCCAGCAGCGATCTAGCGGGGGGCAGAGATACGCAGTATTTT. It yields the protein CASSDLAGGRDTQYF. The full variable domain, completed using reference TRBV5-8 and TRBJ2-3, is EAGVTQSPTHLIKTRGQQATLRCSPISGHTSVYWYQQALGLGLQFLLWYDEGEERNRGNFPPRFSGRQFPNYSSELNVNALELEDSALYLCASSDLAGGRDTQYFGPGTRLTVL.

The chain uses TRBV5-1 and TRBJ1-6; 7 bases align to TRBD1. V gave up 4 bases and J gave up 6 bases; unmatched junction bases: 10. Germline lookup yields CDR1 SGHRS and CDR2 YFSETQ. The CDR3 has 16 amino acids. CDR3 region: CASSRTGTEINSPLHF. The CDR3 region has the DNA TGCGCCAGCAGCAGGACCGGGACAGAAATTAATTCACCCCTCCACTTT.

This clone has just a few counts. V is TRBV2 and J is TRBJ1-1; D perhaps matches TRBD1 (5 bases). The CDR3 spans 13 residues. In germline, CDR1 is SNHLY, CDR2 FYNNEI. Trimming removed 8 bases from V and 3 bases from J, with 13 bases in between. CDR3 protein: CASGSSGDTEAFF. DNA of the CDR3: TGTGCCAGCGGATCTTCGGGGGACACTGAAGCTTTCTTT.

DNA of the CDR3: TGCAGCGTCTCGGGGGCCGGAGAGACCCAGTACTTC. This encodes CSVSGAGETQYF. This chain links TRBV29-1 with TRBJ2-5; D possibly matches TRBD1 or TRBD2 (6 bases each). The CDR3 extends over 12 amino acids. Germline-derived CDR1 and CDR2 are SQVTM and ANQGSEA. Trimming shortened V by 6 bases and J by 4 bases, and 12 bases separated the two germline ends.